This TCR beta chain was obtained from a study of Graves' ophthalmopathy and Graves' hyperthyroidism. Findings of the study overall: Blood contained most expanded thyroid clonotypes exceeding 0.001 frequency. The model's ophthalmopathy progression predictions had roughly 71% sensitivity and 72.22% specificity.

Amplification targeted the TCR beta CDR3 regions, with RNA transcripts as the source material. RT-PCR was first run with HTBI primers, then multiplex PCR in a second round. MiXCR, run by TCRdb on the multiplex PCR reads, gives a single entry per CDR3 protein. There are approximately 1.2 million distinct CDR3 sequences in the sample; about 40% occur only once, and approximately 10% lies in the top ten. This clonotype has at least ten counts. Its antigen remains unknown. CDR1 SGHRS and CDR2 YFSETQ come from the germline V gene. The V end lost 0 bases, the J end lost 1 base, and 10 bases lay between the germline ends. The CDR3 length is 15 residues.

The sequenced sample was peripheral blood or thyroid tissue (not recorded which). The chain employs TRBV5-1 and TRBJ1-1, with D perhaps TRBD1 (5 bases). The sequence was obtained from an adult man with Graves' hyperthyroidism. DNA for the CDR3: TGCGCCAGCAGCTTGGGGGGACCGCAGAACACTGAAGCTTTCTTT. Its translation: CASSLGGPQNTEAFF.